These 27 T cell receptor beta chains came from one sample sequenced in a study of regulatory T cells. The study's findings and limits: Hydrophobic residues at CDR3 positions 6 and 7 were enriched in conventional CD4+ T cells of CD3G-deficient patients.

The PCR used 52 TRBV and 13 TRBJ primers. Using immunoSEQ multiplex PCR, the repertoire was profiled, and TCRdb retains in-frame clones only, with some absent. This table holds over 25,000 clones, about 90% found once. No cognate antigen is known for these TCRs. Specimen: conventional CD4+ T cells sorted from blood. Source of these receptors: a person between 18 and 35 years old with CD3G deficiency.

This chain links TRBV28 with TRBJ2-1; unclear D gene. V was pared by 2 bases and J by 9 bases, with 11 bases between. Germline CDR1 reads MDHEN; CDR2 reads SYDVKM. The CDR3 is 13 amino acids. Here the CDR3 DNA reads TGTGCCAGCAGTTTAGGCCCCCCCGGTGAGCAGTTCTTC. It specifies CASSLGPPGEQFF.

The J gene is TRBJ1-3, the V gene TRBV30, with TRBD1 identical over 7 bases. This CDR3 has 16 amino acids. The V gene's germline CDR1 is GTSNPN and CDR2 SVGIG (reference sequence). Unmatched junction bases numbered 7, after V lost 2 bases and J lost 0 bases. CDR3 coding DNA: TGTGCCTGGAGTCGCCCGGACAGGATCTCTGGAAACACCATATATTTT. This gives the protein CAWSRPDRISGNTIYF.

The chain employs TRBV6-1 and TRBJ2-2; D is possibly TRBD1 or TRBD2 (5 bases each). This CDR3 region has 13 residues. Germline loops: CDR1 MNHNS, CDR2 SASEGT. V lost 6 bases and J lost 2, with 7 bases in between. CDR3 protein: CASRGDNTGELFF. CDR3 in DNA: TGTGCCAGCAGGGGGGACAACACCGGGGAGCTGTTTTTT.

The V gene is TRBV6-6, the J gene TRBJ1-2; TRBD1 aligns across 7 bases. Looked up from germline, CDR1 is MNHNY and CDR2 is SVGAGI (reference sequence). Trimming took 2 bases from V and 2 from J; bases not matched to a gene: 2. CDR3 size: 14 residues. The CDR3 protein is CASSYPGQNYGYTF. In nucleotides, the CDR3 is TGTGCCAGCAGTTACCCGGGACAGAACTATGGCTACACCTTC.

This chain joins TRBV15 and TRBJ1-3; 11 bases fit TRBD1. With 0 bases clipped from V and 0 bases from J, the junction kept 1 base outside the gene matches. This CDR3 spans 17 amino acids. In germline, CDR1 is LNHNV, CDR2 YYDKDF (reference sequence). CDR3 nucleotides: TGTGCCACCAGCAGAGATGGGACAGGGGGCTCTGGAAACACCATATATTTT. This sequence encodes CATSRDGTGGSGNTIYF. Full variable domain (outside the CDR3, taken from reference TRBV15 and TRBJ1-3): DAMVIQNPRYQVTQFGKPVTLSCSQTLNHNVMYWYQQKSSQAPKLLFHYYDKDFNNEADTPDNFQSRRPNTSFCFLDIRSPGLGDTAMYLCATSRDGTGGSGNTIYFGEGSWLTVV.

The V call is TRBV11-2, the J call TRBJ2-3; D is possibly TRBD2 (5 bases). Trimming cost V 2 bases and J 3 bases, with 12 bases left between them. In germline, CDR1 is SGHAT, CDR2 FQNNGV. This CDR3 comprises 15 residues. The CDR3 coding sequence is TGTGCCAGCAGCTTAAAAGCCCCGGGGACAGATACGCAGTATTTT. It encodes CASSLKAPGTDTQYF.

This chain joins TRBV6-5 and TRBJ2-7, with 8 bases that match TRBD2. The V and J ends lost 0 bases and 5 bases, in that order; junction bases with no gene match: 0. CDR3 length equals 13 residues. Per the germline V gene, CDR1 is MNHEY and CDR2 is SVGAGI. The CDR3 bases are TGTGCCAGCAGTTACTCGGGACTAGACGAGCAGTACTTC. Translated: CASSYSGLDEQYF.

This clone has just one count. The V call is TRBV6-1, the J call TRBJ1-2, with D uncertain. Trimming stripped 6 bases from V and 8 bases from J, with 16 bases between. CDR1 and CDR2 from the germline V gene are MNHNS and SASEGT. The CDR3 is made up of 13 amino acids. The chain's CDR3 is CASRPRGEGGYTF. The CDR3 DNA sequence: TGTGCCAGCAGGCCCCGCGGGGAAGGAGGCTACACCTTC.

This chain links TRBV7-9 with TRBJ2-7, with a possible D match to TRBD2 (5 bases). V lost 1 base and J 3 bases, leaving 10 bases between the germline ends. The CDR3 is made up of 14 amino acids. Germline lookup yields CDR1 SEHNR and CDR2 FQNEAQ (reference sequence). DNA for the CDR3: TGTGCCAGCAGCTTAGGGAGCGGAGACTACGAGCAGTACTTC. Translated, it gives CASSLGSGDYEQYF.

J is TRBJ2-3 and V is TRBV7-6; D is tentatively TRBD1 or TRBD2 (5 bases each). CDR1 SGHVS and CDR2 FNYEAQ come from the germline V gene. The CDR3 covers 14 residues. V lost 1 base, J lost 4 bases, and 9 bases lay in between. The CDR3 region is CASSLVGGADTQYF. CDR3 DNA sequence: TGTGCCAGCAGCTTAGTTGGGGGAGCAGATACGCAGTATTTT.

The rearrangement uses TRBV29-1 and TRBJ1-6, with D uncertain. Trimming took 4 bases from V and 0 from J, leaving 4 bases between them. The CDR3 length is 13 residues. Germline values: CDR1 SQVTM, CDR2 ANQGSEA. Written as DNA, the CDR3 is TGCAGCGTTGCAAACTCCTATAATTCACCCCTCCACTTT. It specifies CSVANSYNSPLHF.

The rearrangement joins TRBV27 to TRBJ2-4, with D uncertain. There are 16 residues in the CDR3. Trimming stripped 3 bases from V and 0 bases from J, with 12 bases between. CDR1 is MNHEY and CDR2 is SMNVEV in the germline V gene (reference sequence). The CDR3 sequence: CASSLRQSLAKNIQYF. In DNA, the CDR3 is TGTGCCAGCAGTTTGAGGCAGAGCCTAGCCAAAAACATTCAGTACTTC.

CDR3 sequence: CASSYQGAGSNQPQHF. In DNA, the CDR3 is TGTGCCAGCAGCTACCAGGGGGCAGGGAGCAATCAGCCCCAGCATTTT. The chain carries TRBV16 and TRBJ1-5; 8 nucleotides align to TRBD1. CDR1 and CDR2 (germline): KGHSY, FQNENV. The CDR3 extends over 16 amino acids. The ends lost 5 bases at V and 1 base at J; junction bases unmatched: 7.

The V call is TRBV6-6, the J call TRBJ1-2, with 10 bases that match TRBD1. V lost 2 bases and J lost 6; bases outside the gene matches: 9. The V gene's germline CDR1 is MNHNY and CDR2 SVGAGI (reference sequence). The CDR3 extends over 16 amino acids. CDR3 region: CASSYTDRGTPNGYTF. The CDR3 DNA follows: TGTGCCAGCAGTTACACGGACAGGGGGACCCCAAATGGCTACACCTTC.

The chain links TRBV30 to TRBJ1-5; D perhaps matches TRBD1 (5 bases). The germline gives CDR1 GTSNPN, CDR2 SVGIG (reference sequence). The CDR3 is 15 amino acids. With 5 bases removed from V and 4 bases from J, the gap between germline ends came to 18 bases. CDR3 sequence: CAWRLAGRGNQPQHF. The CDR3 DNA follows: TGTGCCTGGCGTTTAGCAGGGAGGGGAAATCAGCCCCAGCATTTT.

In nucleotides, the CDR3 is TGTGCCTGGAGATGGACAGGGTCTTCACCCCTCCACTTT. Translation gives CAWRWTGSSPLHF. The rearrangement uses TRBV30 and TRBJ1-6; the match to TRBD1 covers 8 bases. V lost 3 bases to trimming and J lost 9 bases; unmatched junction nucleotides: 4. There are 13 residues in the CDR3. Germline loops: CDR1 GTSNPN, CDR2 SVGIG (reference sequence).

CDR3 sequence reads: CASRGREGNEQFF. As DNA, the CDR3 is TGTGCCAGCAGGGGGAGGGAAGGCAATGAGCAGTTCTTC. The chain uses TRBV7-9 and TRBJ2-1, with TRBD2 identical over 7 bases. J lost 6 bases, V lost 6 bases, and 5 bases had no gene match. Per germline, CDR1 SEHNR and CDR2 FQNEAQ (reference sequence). The CDR3 sequence is 13 residues long. The entire variable domain, with the rest obtained from reference TRBV7-9 and TRBJ2-1, is as follows: DTGVSQNPRHKITKRGQNVTFRCDPISEHNRLYWYRQTLGQGPEFLTYFQNEAQLEKSRLLSDRFSAERPKGSFSTLEIQRTEQGDSAMYLCASRGREGNEQFFGPGTRLTVL.

CDR3 in amino acids: CASSPTGEAFF. The CDR3 coding sequence is TGTGCCAGCAGCCCGACAGGTGAAGCTTTCTTT. The chain couples TRBV5-8 to TRBJ1-1; tentatively, D is TRBD1 (6 bases). Germline CDR1 SGHTS, CDR2 YDEGEE. V dropped 4 bases and J dropped 7 bases, with 8 bases sitting between them. This CDR3 comprises 11 residues. Full variable domain (rest looked up from reference TRBV5-8 and TRBJ1-1): EAGVTQSPTHLIKTRGQQATLRCSPISGHTSVYWYQQALGLGLQFLLWYDEGEERNRGNFPPRFSGRQFPNYSSELNVNALELEDSALYLCASSPTGEAFFGQGTRLTVV.

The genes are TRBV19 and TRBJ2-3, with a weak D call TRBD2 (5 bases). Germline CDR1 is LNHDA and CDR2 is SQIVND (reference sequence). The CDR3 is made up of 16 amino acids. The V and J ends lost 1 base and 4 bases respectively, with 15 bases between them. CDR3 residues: CASSIGVGPGADTQYF. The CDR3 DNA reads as TGTGCCAGTAGTATAGGGGTGGGCCCCGGGGCAGATACGCAGTATTTT.

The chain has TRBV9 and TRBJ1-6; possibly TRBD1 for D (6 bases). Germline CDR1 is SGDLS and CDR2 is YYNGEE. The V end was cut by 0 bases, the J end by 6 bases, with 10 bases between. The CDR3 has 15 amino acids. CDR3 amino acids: CASSVEGQPNSPLHF. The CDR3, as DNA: TGTGCCAGCAGCGTAGAAGGACAGCCTAATTCACCCCTCCACTTT.

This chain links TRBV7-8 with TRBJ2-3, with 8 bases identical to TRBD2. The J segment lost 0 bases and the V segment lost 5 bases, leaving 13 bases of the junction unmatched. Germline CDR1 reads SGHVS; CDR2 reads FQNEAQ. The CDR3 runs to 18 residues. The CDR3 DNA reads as TGTGCCAGCAGCCCAGGACTAGCCTCTTATACTAGCACAGATACGCAGTATTTT. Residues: CASSPGLASYTSTDTQYF.

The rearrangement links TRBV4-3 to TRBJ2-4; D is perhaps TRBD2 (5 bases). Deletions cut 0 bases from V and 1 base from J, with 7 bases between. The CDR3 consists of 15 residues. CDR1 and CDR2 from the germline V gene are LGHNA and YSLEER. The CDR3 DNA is TGCGCCAGCAGCCAAGATGCGGGCGCCAAAAACATTCAGTACTTC. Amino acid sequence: CASSQDAGAKNIQYF.

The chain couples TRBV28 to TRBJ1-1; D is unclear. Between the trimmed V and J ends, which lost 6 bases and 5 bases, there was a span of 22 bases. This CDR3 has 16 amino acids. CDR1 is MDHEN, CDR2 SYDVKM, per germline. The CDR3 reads CASSQANEGLGTEAFF. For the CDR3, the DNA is TGTGCCAGCAGCCAAGCCAACGAAGGGCTAGGGACTGAAGCTTTCTTT.

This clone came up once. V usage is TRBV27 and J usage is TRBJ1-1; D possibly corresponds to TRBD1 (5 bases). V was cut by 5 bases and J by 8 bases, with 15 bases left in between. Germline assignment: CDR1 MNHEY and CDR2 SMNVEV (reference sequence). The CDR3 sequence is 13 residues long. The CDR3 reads CASSPVPGHEAFF. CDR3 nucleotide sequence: TGTGCCAGCAGTCCGGTACCGGGGCACGAAGCTTTCTTT.

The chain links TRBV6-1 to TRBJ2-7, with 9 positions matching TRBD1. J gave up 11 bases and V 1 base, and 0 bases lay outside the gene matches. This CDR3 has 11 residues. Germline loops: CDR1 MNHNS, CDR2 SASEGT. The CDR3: CASSEGTGEYV. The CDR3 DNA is TGTGCCAGCAGTGAAGGGACAGGGGAGTACGTC.

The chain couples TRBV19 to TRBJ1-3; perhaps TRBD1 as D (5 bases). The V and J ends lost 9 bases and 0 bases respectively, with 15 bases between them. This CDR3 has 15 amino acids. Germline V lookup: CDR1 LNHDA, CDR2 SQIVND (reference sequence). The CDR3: CASQPTGYSGNTIYF. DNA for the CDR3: TGTGCCAGCCAACCAACAGGTTACTCTGGAAACACCATATATTTT.

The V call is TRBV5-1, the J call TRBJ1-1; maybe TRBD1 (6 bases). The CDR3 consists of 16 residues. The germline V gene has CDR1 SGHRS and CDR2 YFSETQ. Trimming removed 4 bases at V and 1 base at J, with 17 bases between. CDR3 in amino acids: CASSAVPGAGNTEAFF. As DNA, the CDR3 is TGCGCCAGCAGCGCCGTTCCAGGGGCTGGGAACACTGAAGCTTTCTTT.